A single sample is the source of the 13 T cell receptor beta chains below, sequenced in a study of CXCR3-negative and CXCR3-positive naive CD8 T cells. Through 5' RACE with UMI labels, the TRB cDNA libraries were prepared. TCRdb re-called the 5' RACE reads, yielding one record per CDR3 amino acid sequence without DNA. Its table records fewer than 9,500 distinct CDR3 sequences. The sequencing input was naive CXCR3- CD8+ T cells from blood. Noted subset: CD45RO-CCR7+CD27+CD95- naive CD8+ T cells lacking CXCR3 (TNR3-). The receptors shown here come from a human donor in good health. Some clones in this sample may be carry-over from other donors' samples.

Measured by frequency, this clonotype is medium-sized. J is TRBJ2-5 and V is TRBV11-2; with no DNA, the TCRdb D assignment of TRBD2 cannot be verified. The length of the CDR3 is 15 residues. The germline V gene encodes CDR1 SGHAT and CDR2 FQNNGV. The CDR3 spells CASSLRTSPKETQYF.

The chain carries TRBV29-1 and TRBJ2-7. The CDR3 sequence is 12 residues long. Germline lookup yields CDR1 SQVTM and CDR2 ANQGSEA. CDR3 sequence reads: CSVEQSSYEQYF.

The chain uses TRBV12-3 or TRBV12-4 and TRBJ1-1. CDR3 length: 14 amino acids. The CDR3 is CASSSPMGNTEAFF.

This chain uses TRBV29-1 with TRBJ2-1; TCRdb's D call, TRBD1, is unchecked because there is no DNA. The CDR3 contains 13 residues. In germline, CDR1 is SQVTM, CDR2 ANQGSEA. Here the CDR3 reads CSVLSGTGEEQFF.

V gene TRBV6-2 or TRBV6-3 combines with J gene TRBJ2-1; TCRdb's D call of TRBD1 is untestable without DNA. This CDR3 comprises 19 residues. Germline CDR1 is MNHEY and CDR2 is SVGEGT. The CDR3 sequence is CASSYSPGHITNSYNEQFF.

This chain joins TRBV10-1 and TRBJ2-7; TCRdb's D call, TRBD2, is unchecked because there is no DNA. The CDR3 is made up of 16 amino acids. Germline loops: CDR1 WNHNN, CDR2 SYGVQD (reference sequence). The CDR3 spells CASSESDLAGSDEQYF.

The chain combines TRBV5-1 with TRBJ2-7; TCRdb's D call of TRBD1 is untestable without DNA. Germline-derived CDR1 and CDR2 are SGHRS and YFSETQ. There are 15 residues in the CDR3. CDR3 sequence: CASSLTTGGSYEQYF.

The J gene is TRBJ2-1, the V gene TRBV15; the D gene TCRdb calls, TRBD2, cannot be checked with no DNA. There are 15 residues in the CDR3. CDR1 is LNHNV, CDR2 YYDKDF, per germline (reference sequence). CDR3 sequence reads: CATSERRELGNEQFF.

The chain joins TRBV14 to TRBJ2-1. The CDR3 sequence is 17 residues long. Germline CDR1 SGHDN, CDR2 FVKESK. This CDR3 reads CASSQALGLRTSNEQFF. Together with reference TRBV14 and TRBJ2-1, the CDR3 gives the full variable domain: EAGVTQFPSHSVIEKGQTVTLRCDPISGHDNLYWYRRVMGKEIKFLLHFVKESKQDESGMPNNRFLAERTGGTYSTLKVQPAELEDSGVYFCASSQALGLRTSNEQFFGPGTRLTVL.

By frequency, this clonotype is medium-sized. The genes are TRBV5-8 and TRBJ1-1. Germline CDR1 reads SGHTS; CDR2 reads YDEGEE. The CDR3 has 13 residues. The chain's CDR3 is CASSLGGDREAFF.

The rearrangement joins TRBV28 to TRBJ2-3; TCRdb indicates TRBD2, and absent DNA this call remains unverified. The CDR3 length is 17 residues. The V gene's germline CDR1 is MDHEN and CDR2 SYDVKM. CDR3 loop: CASSSRTSGTFTDTQYF. The whole variable domain, filled in from reference TRBV28 and TRBJ2-3, reads DVKVTQSSRYLVKRTGEKVFLECVQDMDHENMFWYRQDPGLGLRLIYFSYDVKMKEKGDIPEGYSVSREKKERFSLILESASTNQTSMYLCASSSRTSGTFTDTQYFGPGTRLTVL.

J is TRBJ2-1 and V is TRBV6-5; the D gene TCRdb calls, TRBD2, cannot be checked with no DNA. Germline V gene lookup returns CDR1 MNHEY and CDR2 SVGAGI. The CDR3 has 15 amino acids. The CDR3 reads CASSFSGEIFNEQFF.

The J gene is TRBJ2-7, the V gene TRBV29-1; TCRdb names TRBD2, which stays unverified in the absence of DNA. The CDR3 extends over 11 amino acids. CDR1 is SQVTM and CDR2 is ANQGSEA in the germline V gene. CDR3 protein: CSVEGGYEQYF.